A single TCR beta chain is shown here with its context. Its target is unknown. The CDR3 runs 20 residues. The germline V gene encodes CDR1 MDHEN and CDR2 SYDVKM. The V gene end was trimmed by 6 bases and the J gene end by 2 bases; junction bases not matched to a gene: 21. TCRdb re-called the reads through MiXCR, storing one row per CDR3 protein. The sample has hundreds of thousands of distinct CDR3 sequences; approximately 32% are singletons. This specimen comes from a study of T cell repertoires in cytomegalovirus infection. Across the study: CMV epitopes that were recently identified and HLA-C-restricted were used alongside well-studied HLA-B-restricted ones.

The source was cultured PBMCs, collected from culture after CMV antigen stimulation. V gene TRBV28 combines with J gene TRBJ2-7; 11 nucleotides align to TRBD2. The clonotype comes from a human donor in good health (CMV status not recorded). Some clones in this sample may be carry-over from other donors' samples. As DNA, the CDR3 is TGTGCCAGCAGCCCCTCCCTGCCTAGCGGGAGGCCCTACTTTACCTACGAGCAGTACTTC. This translates into CASSPSLPSGRPYFTYEQYF. Together with reference TRBV28 and TRBJ2-7, the CDR3 gives the full variable domain: DVKVTQSSRYLVKRTGEKVFLECVQDMDHENMFWYRQDPGLGLRLIYFSYDVKMKEKGDIPEGYSVSREKKERFSLILESASTNQTSMYLCASSPSLPSGRPYFTYEQYFGPGTRLTVT.